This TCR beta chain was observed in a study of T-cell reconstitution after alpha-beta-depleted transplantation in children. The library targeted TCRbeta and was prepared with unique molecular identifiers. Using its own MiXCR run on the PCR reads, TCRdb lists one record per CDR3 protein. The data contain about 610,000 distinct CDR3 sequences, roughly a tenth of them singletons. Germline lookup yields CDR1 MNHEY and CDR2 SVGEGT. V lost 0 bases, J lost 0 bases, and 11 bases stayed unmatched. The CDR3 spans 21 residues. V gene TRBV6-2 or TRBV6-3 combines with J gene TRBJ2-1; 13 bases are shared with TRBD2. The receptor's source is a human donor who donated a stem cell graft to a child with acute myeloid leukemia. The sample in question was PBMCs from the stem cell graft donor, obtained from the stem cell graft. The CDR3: CASSYSTSGRSSASSYNEQFF. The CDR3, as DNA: TGTGCCAGCAGTTACTCGACTAGCGGGAGGTCCTCCGCAAGCTCCTACAATGAGCAGTTCTTC.